This TCR beta chain came from a study of blood T cell repertoires in COVID-19. Study in general: T cells, B-cell-depleted T cells, or PBMCs provided the cDNA or gDNA that served as material.

Generated by immunoSEQ multiplex PCR, the TCRdb table keeps only in-frame clones and is missing some. In the table there are about 390,000 clones, 70% to 90% of which are singletons. In Seattle, patients joined the study during active infection and were tracked longitudinally. The source of this sequence is a woman aged 60-75 years with COVID-19, enrolled during active disease. Source material: peripheral blood.

CDR3 nucleotides: TGTGCCAGCAGCAAAGTATCTTCAGGGGTAAGAAGTTCACCCCTCCACTTT. Protein sequence: CASSKVSSGVRSSPLHF. The rearrangement links TRBV21-1 to TRBJ1-6; TRBD1, the D gene given by the table, was not confirmed from the DNA. TRBV21-1 is an annotated pseudogene. The CDR3 runs 17 residues.